This T cell receptor beta chain comes out of a study of identical twins. A universal primer site was created by template switching, with the cDNA bearing unique molecular identifiers. TCRdb re-derived calls from the 5' RACE reads in MiXCR, one entry per CDR3 protein. Counted here are approximately 230,000 distinct CDR3 sequences, over 13% occurring once; the ten biggest clones make up around 8.9%. The CDR3 contains 12 residues. V lost 5 bases to trimming and J lost 12 bases, with 14 bases between them. CDR1 is SSHAT and CDR2 is FNYEAQ in the germline V gene (reference sequence). The sample comprised memory (CD45RO+) T cells sorted from blood. This sequence joins TRBV7-7 and TRBJ2-1; the D gene could be TRBD1 or TRBD2 (5 bases each). The sequence derives from a woman aged 18-29 years in good health. CDR3 residues: CASSGDGKGQFF. CDR3 sequence (DNA): TGTGCCAGCAGCGGGGACGGGAAGGGGCAGTTCTTC.